This T cell receptor beta chain was captured by sequencing in a study of monozygotic twins with inflammatory bowel disease. The CDR3 totals 18 residues. Germline V gene lookup returns CDR1 MNHEY and CDR2 SVGAGI. Through template switching, UMIs that included a 6-nucleotide sample barcode were added. The study subjected TCRalpha and TCRbeta cDNA to two nested PCRs of around 15 and 9 cycles. TCRdb processed the 5' RACE reads again and assigns one entry to each CDR3 protein, with no DNA. The sample holds 200,000 to 250,000 distinct CDR3 sequences. What was sequenced was blood. The V call is TRBV6-5, the J call TRBJ1-6. This clonotype originated in a human donor with ulcerative colitis or Crohn's disease, or a healthy co-twin of an affected twin (not recorded which). CDR3 sequence reads: CASSYSMVSITYNSPLHF.